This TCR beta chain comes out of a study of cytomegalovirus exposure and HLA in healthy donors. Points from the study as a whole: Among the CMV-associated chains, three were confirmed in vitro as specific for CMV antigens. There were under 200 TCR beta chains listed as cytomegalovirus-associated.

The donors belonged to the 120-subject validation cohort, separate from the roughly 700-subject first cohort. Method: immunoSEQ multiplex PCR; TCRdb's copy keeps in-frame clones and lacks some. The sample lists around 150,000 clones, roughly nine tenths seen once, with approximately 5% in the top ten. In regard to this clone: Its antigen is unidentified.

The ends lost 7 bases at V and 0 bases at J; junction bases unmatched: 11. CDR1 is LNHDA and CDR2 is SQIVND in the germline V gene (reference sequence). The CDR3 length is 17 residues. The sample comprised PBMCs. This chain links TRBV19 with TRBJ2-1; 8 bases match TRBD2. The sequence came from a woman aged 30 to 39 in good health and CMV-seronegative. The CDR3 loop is CASTPFGLAGSYNEQFF. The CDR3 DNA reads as TGTGCCAGTACCCCGTTCGGGCTAGCGGGCTCCTACAATGAGCAGTTCTTC.